A single sample gave rise to the 3 T cell receptor beta chains below, sequenced in a study of cytomegalovirus exposure and HLA in healthy donors. The PCR made use of 60 Vbeta and 13 Jbeta primers. Sequencing used immunoSEQ multiplex PCR; TCRdb keeps in-frame clones, though not all of them. This table has some 48,000 clones, roughly 75% appearing once. The sequenced material came from PBMCs. These receptors were taken from a young man in good health and CMV-seropositive.

The chain recombines TRBV6-5 with TRBJ1-4, with TRBD1 as a possible D gene (6 bases). Trimming left V 6 bases short and J 2 bases short, with 13 bases between. Looked up from germline, CDR1 is MNHEY and CDR2 is SVGAGI. There are 15 residues in the CDR3. CDR3 bases: TGTGCCAGCAGCAACAGGGTCCAGACTAATGAAAAACTGTTTTTT. Amino acids: CASSNRVQTNEKLFF.

V is TRBV11-2 and J is TRBJ2-5, with a tentative D call TRBD1 (5 bases). Per germline, CDR1 SGHAT and CDR2 FQNNGV. Trimming cost V 8 bases and J 1 base, with 14 bases left between them. This CDR3 contains 14 residues. The CDR3, as DNA: TGTGCCAGCGGGGCAACCACCTTCCAAGAGACCCAGTACTTC. Its translation: CASGATTFQETQYF. Supplemented by reference TRBV11-2 and TRBJ2-5, the full variable domain reads EAGVAQSPRYKIIEKRQSVAFWCNPISGHATLYWYQQILGQGPKLLIQFQNNGVVDDSQLPKDRFSAERLKGVDSTLKIQPAKLEDSAVYLCASGATTFQETQYFGPGTRLLVL.

This clone was found once. This CDR3 reads CASSGNRDTIGTQYF. Here the CDR3 DNA reads TGTGCCAGCAGCGGAAACCGGGACACCATAGGGACCCAGTACTTC. The genes are TRBV9 and TRBJ2-5; tentative D call: TRBD1 (6 bases). Trimming left V 3 bases short and J 7 bases short, with 19 bases between. The V gene's germline CDR1 is SGDLS and CDR2 YYNGEE. CDR3 length: 15 amino acids.